This T cell receptor (beta chain) appears in the sequencing data of a study of T-cell reconstitution after alpha-beta-depleted transplantation in children. Construction of the TCRbeta library involved unique molecular identifiers. MiXCR, run by TCRdb on the PCR reads, gives a single entry per CDR3 protein. The sample shows 420,000 or so distinct CDR3 sequences, 9.5% to 13% of them seen only once. Trimming stripped 4 bases from V and 0 bases from J, with 14 bases between. There are 16 residues in the CDR3. CDR1 is LGHDT and CDR2 is YNNKEL in the germline V gene (reference sequence). This specimen consisted of PBMCs from the stem cell graft donor, obtained from the stem cell graft. This TCR derives from a human donor who donated a stem cell graft to a child with acute myeloid leukemia. The chain is built from TRBV3-1 and TRBJ2-3; D might be TRBD2 (6 bases). The CDR3, as DNA: TGTGCCAGCAGCCGTTCGTCGGGGGTGAGCACAGATACGCAGTATTTT. Its protein product is CASSRSSGVSTDTQYF.